This TCR beta chain was identified during a study of cytomegalovirus exposure and HLA in healthy donors. The V gene's germline CDR1 is GTSNPN and CDR2 SVGIG (reference sequence). The CDR3 sequence is 12 residues long. V gave up 5 bases and J gave up 4 bases; unmatched junction bases: 3. Both 60 Vbeta primers and 13 Jbeta primers went into the PCR. Some clones are missing from TCRdb's copy, which holds only in-frame ones; the method was immunoSEQ multiplex PCR. The sample has some 120,000 clones, approximately 87% seen once; the top ten hold roughly 20%. The receptor comes from a man aged 18 to 29 in good health and CMV-seropositive. The genes are TRBV30 and TRBJ2-7, with 9 bases identical to TRBD1. The sequenced sample was PBMCs. The CDR3 sequence: CAWDRGTYEQYF. Written as DNA, the CDR3 is TGTGCCTGGGACAGGGGGACGTACGAGCAGTACTTC. Full variable domain (rest looked up from reference TRBV30 and TRBJ2-7): SQTIHQWPATLVQPVGSPLSLECTVEGTSNPNLYWYRQAAGRGLQLLFYSVGIGQISSEVPQNLSASRPQDRQFILSSKKLLLSDSGFYLCAWDRGTYEQYFGPGTRLTVT.